This T cell receptor (beta chain) was captured by sequencing in a study of cytomegalovirus exposure and HLA in healthy donors. CDR1 and CDR2 from the germline V gene are SGHKS and YYEKEE (reference sequence). The CDR3 has 12 amino acids. The germline V and J ends were trimmed by 3 bases and 5 bases, with 9 bases remaining between them. The PCR made use of 60 Vbeta and 13 Jbeta primers. TCRdb keeps only in-frame clones here, not all; method: immunoSEQ multiplex PCR. This table holds under 200,000 clones, approximately 80% found once. Material for sequencing was PBMCs. The chain combines TRBV5-5 with TRBJ2-7; D is unclear. This clonotype was obtained from a man aged 55 to 70 in good health and CMV-seronegative. CDR3 nucleotides: TGTGCCAGCAGCTCGGAGAATCACGAGCAGTACTTC. Translated: CASSSENHEQYF.